This TCR beta chain was sequenced for a study of blood T cell repertoires in COVID-19. A note on this clone: Other DNA sequences in the same sample also yield this CDR3.

As processed by the authors: Amplification with reference gene primers provided the estimates of nucleated cell counts. Measured with immunoSEQ multiplex PCR; TCRdb has only the in-frame clones, and not every one. Clonal size and the V and J genes are those of that table, whereas D and trimming came from the DNA. The data contain some 220,000 clones, around 80% of them singletons. Germline V gene lookup returns CDR1 MNHNY and CDR2 SVGAGI (reference sequence). The CDR3 contains 15 residues. The V end was cut by 2 bases, the J end by 1 base, with 9 bases between. The source of this sequence is a woman aged 70 to 79 with acute or convalescent COVID-19. This rearrangement joins TRBV6-6 to TRBJ1-5; maybe TRBD1 (6 bases). The sample comprised peripheral blood. The CDR3 protein is CASSYGQGSNQPQHF. CDR3 nucleotides: TGTGCCAGCAGTTACGGGCAGGGGAGCAATCAGCCCCAGCATTTT.